Presented here are 23 T cell receptor beta chains from one specimen sequenced in a study of blood T cell repertoires in COVID-19. Assay used: immunoSEQ multiplex PCR; TCRdb lists only in-frame clones, some missing. The data contain 110,000 or so clones, around 85% of them singletons. Source material: peripheral blood. The receptors originated from a woman aged 55-70 years with COVID-19, enrolled during active disease.

The chain employs TRBV7-9 and TRBJ2-1; D gene unclear. V lost 6 bases and J 10 bases, leaving 13 bases between the germline ends. The V gene's germline CDR1 is SEHNR and CDR2 FQNEAQ (reference sequence). This CDR3 comprises 12 residues. This CDR3 reads CASSYPMGEQFF. DNA for the CDR3: TGTGCCAGCAGTTACCCAATGGGCGAGCAGTTCTTC.

This rearrangement joins TRBV30 to TRBJ2-3; 9 nucleotides line up with TRBD2. The CDR3 has 15 amino acids. Unmatched junction bases numbered 3, after V lost 0 bases and J lost 2 bases. Germline V lookup: CDR1 GTSNPN, CDR2 SVGIG (reference sequence). CDR3 bases: TGTGCCTGGAGTGTACTAGCGGGTAACACAGATACGCAGTATTTT. The encoded protein is CAWSVLAGNTDTQYF.

The chain's CDR3 is CASSAKGGGLRTDTQYF. Here the CDR3 DNA reads TGTGCCAGCAGCGCTAAGGGGGGGGGCCTCCGAACAGATACGCAGTATTTT. J is TRBJ2-3 and V is TRBV27; weak D call: TRBD2 (7 bases). Germline V gives CDR1 MNHEY, CDR2 SMNVEV (reference sequence). The V end was cut by 6 bases, the J end by 3 bases, with 22 bases between. The CDR3 is 17 residues long.

This sequence joins TRBV5-6 and TRBJ1-6; maybe TRBD1 (6 bases). V lost 4 bases and J 5 bases, leaving 13 bases between the germline ends. Germline V gives CDR1 SGHDT, CDR2 YYEEEE. The CDR3 contains 15 residues. CDR3 loop: CASSLGGPDNSPLHF. As DNA, the CDR3 is TGTGCCAGCAGCCTGGGGGGCCCAGATAATTCACCCCTCCACTTT.

The rearrangement uses TRBV7-9 and TRBJ2-7, with 8 bases that match TRBD1. The length of the CDR3 is 15 residues. In germline, CDR1 is SEHNR, CDR2 FQNEAQ (reference sequence). V lost 4 bases and J lost 1; bases outside the gene matches: 6. CDR3 loop: CASSSAWTGSYEQYF. CDR3 bases: TGTGCCAGCAGCTCAGCCTGGACAGGGTCCTACGAGCAGTACTTC.

CDR3 nucleotides: TGTGCCAGCAGCCGACAGTACCAAGAGACCCAGTACTTC. Its translation is CASSRQYQETQYF. V usage is TRBV6-2 or TRBV6-3 and J usage is TRBJ2-5, with TRBD1 as a possible D gene (5 bases). This CDR3 is 13 amino acids long. The germline V and J ends were trimmed by 6 bases and 0 bases, with 8 bases remaining between them. Germline CDR1 is MNHEY and CDR2 is SVGEGT.

The genes are TRBV24-1 and TRBJ2-2; D not certain. Per the germline V gene, CDR1 is KGHDR and CDR2 is SFDVKD. This CDR3 has 16 residues. V was cut by 2 bases and J by 5 bases, with 14 bases left in between. CDR3 amino acids: CATSDSQAAGTGELFF. As DNA, the CDR3 is TGTGCCACCAGTGATTCCCAGGCTGCTGGGACCGGGGAGCTGTTTTTT.

This clone was counted at least ten times. This sample also contains other DNA sequences that code for the same CDR3. The V and J genes are TRBV3-1 (or the pseudogene TRBV3-2) and TRBJ1-5; the match to TRBD1 covers 9 bases. This CDR3 contains 19 residues. The V gene's germline CDR1 is LGHDT and CDR2 YNNKEL (reference sequence). The V and J ends lost 1 base and 1 base, in that order; junction bases with no gene match: 11. CDR3 in DNA: TGTGCCAGCAGCCAAGGTCGGGACAGGGCTGACAAAAGCAATCAGCCCCAGCATTTT. Translating gives CASSQGRDRADKSNQPQHF.

This rearrangement joins TRBV5-1 to TRBJ2-1, with 15 bases that match TRBD2. Germline V gene sequence: CDR1 SGHRS, CDR2 YFSETQ. With 4 bases clipped from V and 9 bases from J, the junction kept 8 bases outside the gene matches. There are 16 residues in the CDR3. The CDR3 nucleotides are TGCGCCAGCAGCGAATTACCGGGACTAGCGGGGGGTGAGCAGTTCTTC. Its translation is CASSELPGLAGGEQFF.

The V call is TRBV27, the J call TRBJ2-7; a possible D gene is TRBD1 (5 bases). Germline V gives CDR1 MNHEY, CDR2 SMNVEV (reference sequence). Trimming removed 7 bases from V and 4 bases from J, with 8 bases in between. The CDR3 has 11 residues. CDR3 in amino acids: CASTAGYEQYF. The CDR3 DNA sequence: TGTGCCAGCACCGCAGGGTACGAGCAGTACTTC.

This clone has more than one count but fewer than ten. V gene TRBV11-2 combines with J gene TRBJ1-2; D is undetermined. The germline V and J ends were trimmed by 5 bases and 6 bases, with 19 bases remaining between them. CDR3 length: 15 residues. The germline CDR1 and CDR2 sequences are SGHAT and FQNNGV. In DNA form, the CDR3 reads TGTGCCAGCAGCCGATCCCTCCCAACAGACAATGGCTACACCTTC. Protein product: CASSRSLPTDNGYTF.

J is TRBJ2-1 and V is TRBV28, with 9 bases fitting TRBD2. J was trimmed by 0 bases and V by 3 bases; bases with no gene match: 6. The CDR3 is 17 residues long. CDR1 is MDHEN and CDR2 is SYDVKM in the germline V gene. This CDR3 is CASSFPMRGGSYNEQFF. The CDR3, as DNA: TGTGCCAGCAGTTTCCCTATGCGGGGGGGCTCCTACAATGAGCAGTTCTTC.

The chain is built from TRBV11-2 and TRBJ1-4; possible D gene TRBD1, 6 bases. Trimming removed 1 base from V and 4 bases from J, with 13 bases in between. CDR1 is SGHAT and CDR2 is FQNNGV in the germline V gene. This CDR3 contains 16 residues. Here the CDR3 DNA reads TGTGCCAGCAGCTTAGTTGGGGGGGCGTATAATGAAAAACTGTTTTTT. This sequence encodes CASSLVGGAYNEKLFF.

The chain links TRBV19 to TRBJ2-6, with 11 bases aligning to TRBD1. J was trimmed by 3 bases and V by 9 bases; bases with no gene match: 4. The germline gives CDR1 LNHDA, CDR2 SQIVND (reference sequence). CDR3 size: 15 residues. CDR3 in DNA: TGTGCCAGCGGACAGGGGGCTCGTGGGGCCAACGTCCTGACTTTC. Translated: CASGQGARGANVLTF.

The chain has TRBV7-3 and TRBJ1-3, with unresolved D. This CDR3 comprises 13 residues. V lost 4 bases to trimming and J lost 0 bases, with 4 bases between them. Germline V gives CDR1 SGHTA, CDR2 FQGTGA. The CDR3 loop reads CASSSSSGNTIYF. The CDR3 DNA sequence: TGTGCCAGCAGCTCCTCCTCTGGAAACACCATATATTTT. The whole variable domain, remainder taken from reference TRBV7-3 and TRBJ1-3, is GAGVSQTPSNKVTEKGKYVELRCDPISGHTALYWYRQSLGQGPEFLIYFQGTGAADDSGLPNDRFFAVRPEGSVSTLKIQRTERGDSAVYLCASSSSSGNTIYFGEGSWLTVV.

The chain uses TRBV28 and TRBJ1-1; no clear D gene. CDR1 is MDHEN, CDR2 SYDVKM, per germline. This CDR3 has 14 amino acids. V lost 6 bases, J lost 3 bases, and 14 bases lay in between. The CDR3: CASSAYPRDTEAFF. In DNA, the CDR3 is TGTGCCAGCAGCGCTTATCCCCGAGACACTGAAGCTTTCTTT.

V and J are TRBV30 and TRBJ1-1, with 7 bases matching TRBD1. The junction had 8 bases not matched to a gene; V was cut back by 4 bases and J by 0 bases. CDR1 is GTSNPN and CDR2 is SVGIG in the germline V gene (reference sequence). The CDR3 spans 15 residues. Written as DNA, the CDR3 is TGTGCCTGGAAACTCGGGACAGTCATGAACACTGAAGCTTTCTTT. It encodes CAWKLGTVMNTEAFF.

This chain uses TRBV4-1 with TRBJ1-2, with D possibly matching TRBD1 (6 bases). Germline loops: CDR1 MGHRA, CDR2 YSYEKL. The V end was cut by 3 bases, the J end by 7 bases, with 18 bases between. CDR3 size: 15 residues. The CDR3 DNA reads TGCGCCAGCAGCCATAACAACAGGGTTTTGGGTGGCTACACCTTC. This codes for CASSHNNRVLGGYTF.

In regard to this clone: Other DNA sequences in this specimen translate into the identical CDR3. This chain joins TRBV5-4 and TRBJ2-7; 7 bases agree with TRBD2. Germline V gene sequence: CDR1 SGHNT, CDR2 YYREEE (reference sequence). The V and J ends lost 0 bases and 3 bases, in that order; junction bases with no gene match: 3. The CDR3 is made up of 14 amino acids. CDR3 residues: CASSLGGEGYEQYF. As DNA, the CDR3 is TGTGCCAGCAGCTTGGGCGGGGAGGGCTACGAGCAGTACTTC.

The chain joins TRBV7-9 to TRBJ2-3, with 11 nucleotides matching TRBD1. This CDR3 spans 15 amino acids. Per germline, CDR1 SEHNR and CDR2 FQNEAQ (reference sequence). V shed 1 base, J shed 5 bases, and the junction held 2 bases outside the gene matches. The CDR3 loop reads CASSLGGTGGDTQYF. For the CDR3, the DNA is TGTGCCAGCAGCTTAGGAGGGACAGGGGGAGATACGCAGTATTTT.

V and J are TRBV5-1 and TRBJ2-6, with unresolved D. Germline CDR1 SGHRS, CDR2 YFSETQ. Trimming removed 3 bases at V and 1 base at J, with 14 bases between. The CDR3 length is 17 residues. The CDR3 DNA sequence: TGCGCCAGCAGCTCGATATTGGCCAATTCTGGGGCCAACGTCCTGACTTTC. Encoded protein: CASSSILANSGANVLTF.

The rearrangement joins TRBV6-5 to TRBJ1-2, with 12 bases that match TRBD1. From germline, CDR1 is MNHEY and CDR2 SVGAGI. V was clipped by 6 bases and J by 11 bases; unmatched bases: 7. CDR3 length: 13 amino acids. In DNA, the CDR3 is TGTGCCAGCAGCCAACCGGGACAGGGGGCTTACACCTTC. Its translation: CASSQPGQGAYTF.

The chain recombines TRBV29-1 with TRBJ1-2; no firm D call. Germline V gives CDR1 SQVTM, CDR2 ANQGSEA. The germline V and J ends were trimmed by 5 bases and 6 bases, with 10 bases remaining between them. The CDR3 sequence is 11 residues long. The DNA for the CDR3 is TGCAGCGTTTCTTTCGGGGATGGCTACACCTTC. Translated: CSVSFGDGYTF.